This T cell receptor beta chain was retrieved from a study of molecular identifiers for immune sequencing clone quantification (dated by TCRdb to between 2018 and 2020). With regard to the full study: For a replicate experiment, RNA from 20,000 or 100,000 naive CD8 T cells was divided into five aliquots, of which four were sequenced. This methods study benchmarked molecular-identifier clustering-based TCR repertoire sequencing (MIDCIRS) and TCR RNA copy counting, using CD8 T cells to do so.

Reading the germline V gene (reference sequence) gives CDR1 PRHDT and CDR2 FYEKMQ. V gives up 1 base and J gives up 0 bases, and the segment between their germline ends measures 10 bases. From its cysteine to its phenylalanine, the CDR3 spans 16 amino acids. This entry keeps only the CDR3 DNA: 48 bases, framed from base 1. Library method: PCR. The reads were generated on a NextSeq 500. Bulk TCR libraries were made following a previously described method, with the TCR primers given in Table S5. Purification of total RNA was performed with the Qiagen AllPrep DNA/RNA kit. Reads from multiple sequencing runs of the same library were pooled before analysis. The published analysis was carried out like this. Reads were retained only if their TCR constant sequence matched exactly, and those retained reads were trimmed to 150 nt and grouped according to their 12-nt molecular barcodes. Reads inside each barcode group were sub-clustered using a 15% Levenshtein threshold, and a quality-weighted consensus sequence was constructed for each RNA molecule. Non-functional sequences were removed, as were lower-count sequences one edit away from another. Based on fitting two negative binomial distributions, any barcode sub-cluster with under 20% of the maximum read count was discarded. Clones were called with MiXCR by TCRdb after fastp trimmed the public reads at Q25, and only in-frame beta chains were retained. When rows share a CDR3 protein, they turn into one entry using the most common DNA and genes. For this entry, the V and J calls and clone size follow TCRdb and not the study's own pipeline. The sample table contains 80,000 to 130,000 distinct CDR3 sequences; only one count was recorded for roughly 34% of them. The ten largest clonotypes hold 4% to 5% of the sample.

Libraries of naive CD8 T cells were generated from roughly 20,000 to 1,000,000 sorted cells, with 10%, 30% or 50% of the purified RNA used. Naive CD8 T cells were FACS-sorted as CD8+CD4-CCR7+CD45RA+ on a BD FACSAria II into RLT Plus buffer. Under 11 TCR copies' worth of Jurkat RNA were spiked into about 20,000-1,100,000 naive CD8 T cell samples to test detection sensitivity. Enrichment of CD8 T cells was done with RosetteSep CD8+ T Cell Enrichment Cocktail plus Ficoll-Paque, and ACK red cell lysis came afterward. Broad study findings and their caveats: Naive libraries contained spiked-in Jurkat TCR RNA (roughly 10 copies' worth), which is not part of the donor repertoire. Highly expanded clone sizes could be underestimated because identical TCR molecules may share a barcode. Modeling estimated approximately 3 recovered TCR RNA copies per cell, compared with 8.5 to 10 by digital PCR, which implies roughly 29% capture efficiency. A single cell's worth of spiked-in Jurkat TCR RNA was reported detectable even among 750,000 to 1,000,000 naive CD8 T cells. Without barcode sub-clustering, chimeric consensus sequences inflated TCR diversity; chimeras reached as high as 47%. In CMV-specific effector cells, clones with more than 20 RNA copies accounted for over 99% of molecules, whereas in naive cells such clones accounted for under 1%.

This clonotype was observed a few times. Its antigen is not yet known. The sample holds no much larger clone one base away, and base qualities are not on file. The sequencing input was naive CD8+ T cells from blood, with Jurkat cell RNA spiked in. The label giving this sample's cell subset or site can be read as: FACS-sorted CD8+CD4-CCR7+CD45RA+ naive T cells. The rearranged segments are TRBV13 and TRBJ2-1; a tentative D match to TRBD2 spans 5 bases. The TCR originated in a human donor in good health. Some libraries in this study had Jurkat cell RNA spiked in. The CDR3 has the sequence CASSLEGLSSYNEQFF. At the DNA level, the sequence is TGTGCCAGCAGCTTAGAAGGACTGAGCTCCTACAATGAGCAGTTCTTC.